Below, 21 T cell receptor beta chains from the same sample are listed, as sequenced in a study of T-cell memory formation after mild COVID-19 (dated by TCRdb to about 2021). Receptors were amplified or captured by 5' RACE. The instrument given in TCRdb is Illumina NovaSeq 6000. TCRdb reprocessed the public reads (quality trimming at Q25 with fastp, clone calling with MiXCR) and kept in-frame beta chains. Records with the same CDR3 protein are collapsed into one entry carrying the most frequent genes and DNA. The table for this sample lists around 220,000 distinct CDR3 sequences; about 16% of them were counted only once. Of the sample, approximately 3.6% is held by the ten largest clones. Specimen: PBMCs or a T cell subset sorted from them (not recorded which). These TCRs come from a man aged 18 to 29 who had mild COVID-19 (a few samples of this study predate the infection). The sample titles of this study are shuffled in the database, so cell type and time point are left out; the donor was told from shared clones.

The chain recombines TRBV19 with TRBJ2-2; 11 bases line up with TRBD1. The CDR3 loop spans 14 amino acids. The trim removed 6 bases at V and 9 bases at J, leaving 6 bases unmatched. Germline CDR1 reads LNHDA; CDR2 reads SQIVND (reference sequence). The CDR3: CASRADRGLRELFF. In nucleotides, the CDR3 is TGTGCCAGTAGGGCGGACAGGGGGCTCCGGGAGCTGTTTTTT.

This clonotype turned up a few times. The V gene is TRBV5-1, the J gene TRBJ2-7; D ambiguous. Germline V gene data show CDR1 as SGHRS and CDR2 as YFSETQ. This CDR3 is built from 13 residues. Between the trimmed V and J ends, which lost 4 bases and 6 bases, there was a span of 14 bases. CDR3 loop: CASSTGVSGEQYF. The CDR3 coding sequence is TGCGCCAGCAGCACTGGGGTGTCAGGCGAGCAGTACTTC.

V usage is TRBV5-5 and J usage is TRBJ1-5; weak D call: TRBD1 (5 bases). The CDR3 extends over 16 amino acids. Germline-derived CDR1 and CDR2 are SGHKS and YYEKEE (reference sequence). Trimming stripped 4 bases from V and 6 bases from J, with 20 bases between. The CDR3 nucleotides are TGTGCCAGCAGCCCGGACGGTGGGACGTGGGGTCAGCCCCAGCATTTT. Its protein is CASSPDGGTWGQPQHF.

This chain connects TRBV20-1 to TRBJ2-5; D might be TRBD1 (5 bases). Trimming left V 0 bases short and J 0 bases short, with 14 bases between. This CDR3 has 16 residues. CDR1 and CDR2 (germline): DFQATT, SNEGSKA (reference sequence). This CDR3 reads CSARDQARGHQETQYF. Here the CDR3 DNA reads TGCAGTGCTAGAGATCAGGCTAGGGGCCACCAAGAGACCCAGTACTTC.

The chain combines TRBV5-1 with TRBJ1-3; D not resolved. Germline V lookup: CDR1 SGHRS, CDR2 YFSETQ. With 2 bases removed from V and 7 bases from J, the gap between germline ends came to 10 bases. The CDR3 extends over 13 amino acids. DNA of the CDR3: TGCGCCAGCAGCTTAACCGGGTCGAACACCATATATTTT. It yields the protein CASSLTGSNTIYF.

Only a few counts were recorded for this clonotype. The CDR3 sequence: CASSRGLAGWDEQFF. The CDR3 DNA follows: TGTGCCAGCAGCCGCGGACTAGCGGGGTGGGATGAGCAGTTCTTC. V usage is TRBV7-3 and J usage is TRBJ2-1, with 12 bases matching TRBD2. Germline loops: CDR1 SGHTA, CDR2 FQGTGA. The CDR3 is 15 residues long. With V trimmed by 5 bases and J by 8 bases, 7 bases remained unmatched.

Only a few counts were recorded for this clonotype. The CDR3 DNA reads TGTGCCAGCAGGGAAGGTCCGGGGGTGCTTTCCTACGAGCAGTACGTC. Protein sequence: CASREGPGVLSYEQYV. The chain carries TRBV6-1 and TRBJ2-7, with a possible D match to TRBD2 (6 bases). There are 16 residues in the CDR3. Germline V gene lookup returns CDR1 MNHNS and CDR2 SASEGT.

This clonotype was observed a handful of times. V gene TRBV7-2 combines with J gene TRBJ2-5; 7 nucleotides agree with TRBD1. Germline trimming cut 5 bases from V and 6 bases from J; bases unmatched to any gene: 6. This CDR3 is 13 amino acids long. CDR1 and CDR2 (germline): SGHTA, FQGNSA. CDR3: CASSDRESKTQYF. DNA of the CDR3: TGTGCCAGCAGCGACAGGGAGTCGAAGACCCAGTACTTC.

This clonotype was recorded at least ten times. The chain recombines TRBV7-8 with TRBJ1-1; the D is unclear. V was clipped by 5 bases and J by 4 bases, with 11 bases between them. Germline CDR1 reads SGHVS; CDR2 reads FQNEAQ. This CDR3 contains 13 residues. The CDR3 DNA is TGTGCCAGCAGCCCCCCTGGTCGCACTGAAGCTTTCTTT. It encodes CASSPPGRTEAFF.

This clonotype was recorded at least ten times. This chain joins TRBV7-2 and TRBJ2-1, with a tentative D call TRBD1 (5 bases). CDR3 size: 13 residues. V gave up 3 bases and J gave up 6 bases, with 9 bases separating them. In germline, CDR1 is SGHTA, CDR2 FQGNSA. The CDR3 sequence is CASSLLQANEQFF. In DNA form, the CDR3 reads TGTGCCAGCAGCTTGTTACAGGCCAATGAGCAGTTCTTC.

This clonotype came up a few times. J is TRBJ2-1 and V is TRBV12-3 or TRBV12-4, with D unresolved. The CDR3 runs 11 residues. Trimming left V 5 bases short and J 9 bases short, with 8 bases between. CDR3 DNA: TGTGCCAGCAGTATCGTTGGTGAGCAGTTCTTC. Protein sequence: CASSIVGEQFF.

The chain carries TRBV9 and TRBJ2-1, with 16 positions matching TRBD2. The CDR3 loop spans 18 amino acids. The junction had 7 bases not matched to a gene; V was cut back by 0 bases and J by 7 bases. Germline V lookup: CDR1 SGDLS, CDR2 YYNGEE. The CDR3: CASSVEGTSGGAVNEQFF. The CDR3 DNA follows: TGTGCCAGCAGCGTAGAGGGGACTAGCGGGGGGGCCGTAAATGAGCAGTTCTTC.

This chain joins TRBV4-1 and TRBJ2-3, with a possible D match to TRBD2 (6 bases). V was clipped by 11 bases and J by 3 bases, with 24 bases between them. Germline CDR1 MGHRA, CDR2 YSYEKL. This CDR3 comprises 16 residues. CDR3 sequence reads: CAPPWGIGGETDTQYF. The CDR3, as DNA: TGCGCCCCCCCTTGGGGGATTGGCGGGGAGACAGATACGCAGTATTTT.

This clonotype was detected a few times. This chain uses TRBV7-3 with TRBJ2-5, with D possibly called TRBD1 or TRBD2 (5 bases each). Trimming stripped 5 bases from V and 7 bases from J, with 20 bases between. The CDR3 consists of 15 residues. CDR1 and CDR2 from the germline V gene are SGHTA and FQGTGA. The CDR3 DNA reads TGTGCCAGCAGCACCCAGGGACCCCCGGAAGGGACCCAGTACTTC. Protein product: CASSTQGPPEGTQYF.

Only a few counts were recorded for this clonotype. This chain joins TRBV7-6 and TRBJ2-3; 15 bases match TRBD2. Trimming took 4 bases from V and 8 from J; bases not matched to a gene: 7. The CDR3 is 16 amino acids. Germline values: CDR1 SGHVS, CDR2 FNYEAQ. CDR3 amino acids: CASSSGLAGGRGTQYF. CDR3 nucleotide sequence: TGTGCCAGCAGCTCGGGACTAGCGGGGGGCAGGGGTACGCAGTATTTT. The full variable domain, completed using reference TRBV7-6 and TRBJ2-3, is GAGVSQSPRYKVTKRGQDVALRCDPISGHVSLYWYRQALGQGPEFLTYFNYEAQQDKSGLPNDRFSAERPEGSISTLTIQRTEQRDSAMYRCASSSGLAGGRGTQYFGPGTRLTVL.

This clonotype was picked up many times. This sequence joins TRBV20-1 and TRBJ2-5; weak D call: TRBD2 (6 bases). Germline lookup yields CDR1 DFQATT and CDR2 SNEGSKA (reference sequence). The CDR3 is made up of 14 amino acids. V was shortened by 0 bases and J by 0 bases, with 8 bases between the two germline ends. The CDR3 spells CSARDGDYQETQYF. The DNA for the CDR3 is TGCAGTGCTAGAGATGGGGACTACCAAGAGACCCAGTACTTC.

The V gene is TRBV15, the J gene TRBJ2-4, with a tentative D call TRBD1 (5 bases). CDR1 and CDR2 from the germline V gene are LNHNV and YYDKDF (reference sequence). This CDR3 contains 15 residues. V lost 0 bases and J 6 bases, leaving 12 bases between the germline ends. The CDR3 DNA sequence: TGTGCCACCAGCAGAGATCAGGGATCCCTAAACATTCAGTACTTC. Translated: CATSRDQGSLNIQYF.

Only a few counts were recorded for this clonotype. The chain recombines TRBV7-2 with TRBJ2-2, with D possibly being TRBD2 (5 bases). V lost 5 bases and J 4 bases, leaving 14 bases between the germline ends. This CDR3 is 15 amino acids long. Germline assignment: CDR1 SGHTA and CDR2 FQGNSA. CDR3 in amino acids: CASSPFQEVTGELFF. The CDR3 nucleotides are TGTGCCAGCAGCCCATTCCAGGAGGTCACCGGGGAGCTGTTTTTT.

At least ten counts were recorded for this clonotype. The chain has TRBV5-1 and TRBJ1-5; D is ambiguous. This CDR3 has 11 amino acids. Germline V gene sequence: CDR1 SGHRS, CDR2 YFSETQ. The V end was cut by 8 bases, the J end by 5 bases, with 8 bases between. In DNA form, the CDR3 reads TGCGCCAGTGGCCTACATCAGCCCCAGCATTTT. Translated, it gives CASGLHQPQHF. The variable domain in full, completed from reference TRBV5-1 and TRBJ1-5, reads KAGVTQTPRYLIKTRGQQVTLSCSPISGHRSVSWYQQTPGQGLQFLFEYFSETQRNKGNFPGRFSGRQFSNSRSEMNVSTLELGDSALYLCASGLHQPQHFGDGTRLSIL.

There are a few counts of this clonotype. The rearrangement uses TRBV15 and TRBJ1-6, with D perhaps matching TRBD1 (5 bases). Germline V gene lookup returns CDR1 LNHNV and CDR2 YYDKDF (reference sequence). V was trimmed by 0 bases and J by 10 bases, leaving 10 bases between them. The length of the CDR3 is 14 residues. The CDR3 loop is CATSRDGGDSPLHF. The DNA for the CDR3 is TGTGCCACCAGCAGAGATGGTGGGGACTCACCCCTCCACTTT. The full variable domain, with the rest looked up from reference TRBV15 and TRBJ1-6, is DAMVIQNPRYQVTQFGKPVTLSCSQTLNHNVMYWYQQKSSQAPKLLFHYYDKDFNNEADTPDNFQSRRPNTSFCFLDIRSPGLGDTAMYLCATSRDGGDSPLHFGNGTRLTVT.

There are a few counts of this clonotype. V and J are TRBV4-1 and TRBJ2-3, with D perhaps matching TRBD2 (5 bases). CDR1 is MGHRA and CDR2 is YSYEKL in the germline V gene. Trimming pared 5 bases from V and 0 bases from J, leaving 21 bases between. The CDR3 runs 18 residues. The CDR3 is CASSSSPTQPTSTDTQYF. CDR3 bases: TGCGCCAGCAGCTCTAGCCCCACCCAACCCACTAGCACAGATACGCAGTATTTT.